This TCR beta chain appears in the sequencing data of a study of graft-versus-host responses after intestinal transplantation (dated by TCRdb to about 2021). Turning to the overall study: The transplants that recipients received were multivisceral, liver-intestinal, or isolated intestinal. A peak of at least 4% donor T cells among recipient peripheral blood mononuclear cells was the definition used for donor T cell macrochimerism. To identify alloreactive clones, pre-transplant mixed lymphocyte reaction products were sequenced and compared with unstimulated pre-transplant donor and recipient T cells. All recipients received anti-thymocyte globulin induction followed by maintenance tacrolimus and steroids for two to four years. A cohort of 24 intestinal transplant recipients, including one retransplant, was enrolled, and a few patients lacking pretransplant specimens were excluded. Rather than being sequenced by the commercial service, samples from a few later patients were sequenced in-house on an Illumina MiSeq and processed with MiXCR. Bulk TCR-beta CDR3 sequencing was used to track graft-versus-host and host-versus-graft alloreactive T cell clones in the graft, circulation and bone marrow after intestinal transplantation. What the work shows at the level of the full study, not this receptor alone: Peak levels of circulating GvH clones were associated with declines in HvG clones early after transplant. Conclusions were limited by the relatively low number and heterogeneity of intestinal transplant patients. GvH clones turned up in recipient bone marrow, with some appearing earlier in ileal mucosa or blood, a pattern consistent with an intestinal mucosal origin. Patients with donor T cell macrochimerism had high GvH to HvG T cell clonal ratios in their allografts.

The method behind the library was the immunoSEQ multiplex PCR assay. For most patients, genomic DNA was isolated using the Qiagen DNeasy Blood and Tissue Kit and was shipped frozen to Adaptive Biotechnologies for TCR sequencing. High-throughput TCR-beta CDR3 sequencing of genomic DNA from most patients was performed by Adaptive Biotechnologies. For the original study's pipeline: TCR sequencing data were retrieved from Adaptive's ImmunoSEQ software for roughly 20 patients, whereas a few other patients were processed with MiXCR and VDJtools. To correct CD4 versus CD8 sorting errors, sequences present in both subsets at a frequency ratio below 5:1 were removed. CDR3 nucleotide sequences shared between donor and recipient were removed because their origin could not be assigned. Alloreactive clones required at least 2-fold expansion over unstimulated cells and minimum CFSE-low frequency of 0.002% (template counts) or 0.001% (read counts). A clone was considered mappable if detected in the sequenced pre-transplant spleen, lymph node, or MLR CFSE-low populations of the donor or recipient. The cumulative frequency of alloreactive clones was calculated as a percentage of all sequences, weighted by copy number. Entries here come from immuneACCESS through TCRdb and include only in-frame sequences with V and J called. Some clones fail to appear in such tables; in the studies checked, an unresolved V gene covers under half of the shortfall, and the cause of the remainder is unknown. V, J and clone size are taken as reported in that table, and D and trimming were inferred from the DNA itself. This sample holds 95,000 to 110,000 clones; roughly 87% were observed only once. The ten largest clones capture about 1% of the sample.

On this clone itself: The antigen it recognizes is unknown. No base quality information exists; no much larger clone differs at one position.

Taken with the paper, the label for time point translates to: cells obtained before transplantation from donor or recipient. CD3+CD4+ and CD3+CD8+ populations were FACS-sorted from unstimulated pre-transplant donor and recipient cells taken from spleen or lymph nodes. Taken from cysteine to phenylalanine, the CDR3 has 16 residues. The read is trimmed to its CDR3 DNA, 48 bases read in frame from base 1. V is pruned by 9 bases and J by 3 bases, leaving 11 bases of the junction without a gene match. CDR1 and CDR2 are read off the germline V gene as SGHRS and YFSETQ. The sequencing used unstimulated CD4+ T cells sorted from spleen or lymph node cells, collected before intestinal transplant. Here the chain combines TRBV5-1 and TRBJ2-3; the central 12 bases match TRBD2. This receptor was taken from a human donor who received an intestinal transplant. The CDR3 reads as follows: CATTPSGRAATDTQYF. The DNA is TGCGCCACCACCCCTAGCGGGAGGGCCGCTACAGATACGCAGTATTTT.